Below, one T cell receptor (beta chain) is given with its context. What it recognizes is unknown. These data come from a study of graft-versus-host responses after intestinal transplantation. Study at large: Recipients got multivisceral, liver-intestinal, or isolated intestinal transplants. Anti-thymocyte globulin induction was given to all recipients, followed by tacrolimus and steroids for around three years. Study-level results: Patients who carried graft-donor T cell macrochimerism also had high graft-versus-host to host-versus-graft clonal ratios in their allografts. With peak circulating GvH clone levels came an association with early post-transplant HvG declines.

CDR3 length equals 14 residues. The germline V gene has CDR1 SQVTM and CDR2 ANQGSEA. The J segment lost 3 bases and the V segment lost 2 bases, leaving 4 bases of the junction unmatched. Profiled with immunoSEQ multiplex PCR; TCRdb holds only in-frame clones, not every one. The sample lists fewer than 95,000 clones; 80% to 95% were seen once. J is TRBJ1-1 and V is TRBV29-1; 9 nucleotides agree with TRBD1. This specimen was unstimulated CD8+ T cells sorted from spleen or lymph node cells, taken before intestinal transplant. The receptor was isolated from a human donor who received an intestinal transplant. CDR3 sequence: CSVEQDRGDTEAFF. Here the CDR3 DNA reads TGCAGCGTTGAACAGGACAGGGGCGACACTGAAGCTTTCTTT.